This paragraph covers one T cell receptor beta chain sequence. Its antigen remains unidentified. This sample was taken from a study of post-analysis software for immune sequencing data. Every TCR beta cDNA library bore unique molecular identifiers. The yield from roughly 1 to 10 million T cells was around 500,000 cDNA molecules in total. TCRdb re-called the PCR reads with MiXCR, one entry per CDR3 protein. The sample contains fewer than 700,000 distinct CDR3 sequences, roughly two fifths of which appear only once. General study findings and limits: Four to six TRBV segments were more frequent in patients than controls; TRBV5-6, TRBV5-1 and TRBV20-1 belonged to this group.

Looked up from germline, CDR1 is DFQATT and CDR2 is SNEGSKA (reference sequence). This CDR3 has 13 amino acids. The sequence derives from a girl aged 5-17 years with multiple sclerosis. The chain recombines TRBV20-1 with TRBJ2-7; tentative D call: TRBD2 (6 bases). The DNA end lines up better with TRBJ2-5; the J call may be wrong. The sample was blood. CDR3 amino acids: CSGRGTPQETQYF. The CDR3 nucleotides read TGCAGTGGGCGCGGGACCCCTCAAGAGACCCAGTACTTC.